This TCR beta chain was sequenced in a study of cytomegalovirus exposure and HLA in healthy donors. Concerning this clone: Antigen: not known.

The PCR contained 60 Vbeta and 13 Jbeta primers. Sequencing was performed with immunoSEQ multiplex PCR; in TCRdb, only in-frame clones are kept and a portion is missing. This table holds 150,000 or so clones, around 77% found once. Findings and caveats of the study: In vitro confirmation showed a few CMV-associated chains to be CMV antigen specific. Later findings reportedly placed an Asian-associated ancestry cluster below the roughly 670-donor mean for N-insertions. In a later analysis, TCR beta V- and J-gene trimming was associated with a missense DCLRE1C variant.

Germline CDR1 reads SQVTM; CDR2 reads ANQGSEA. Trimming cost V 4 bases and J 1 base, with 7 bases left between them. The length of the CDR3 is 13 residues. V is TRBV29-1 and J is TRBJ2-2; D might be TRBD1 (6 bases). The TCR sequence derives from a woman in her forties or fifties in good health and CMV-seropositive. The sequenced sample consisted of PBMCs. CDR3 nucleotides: TGCAGCGTTGGGACAGTGAACACCGGGGAGCTGTTTTTT. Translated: CSVGTVNTGELFF.